Listed here is a single T cell receptor beta chain. The antigen it recognizes is unknown. Base quality data are lacking; no much larger clone is found one base away. The data were taken from a study of T cell responses to AZD1222 COVID-19 vaccine (dated by TCRdb to the early 2020s). Regarding the study in general: TCR sequencing was performed for over 230 trial participants, of whom some 200 were given two doses of AZD1222 and around 25 were given two doses of MenACWY control vaccine. Enrollment into the trials was organized by age into subgroups of 18-55, 56-69 and 70-plus years, and those subgroups contained roughly 150, 30 and 60 TCR-sequenced participants, respectively. The full study reports these points: The 56-69-year group was small, and its depth increase did not reach significance, likely because of low power. Only five to seven AZD1222 recipients were SARS-CoV-2 seropositive at baseline, limiting conclusions about previously exposed vaccinees. The vaccine-associated CD4 TCRs covered the entire spike protein, and the dominant responses fell in regions 160-218 and 743-854. Reportedly, close to half of the unique spike-specific TCRs recognized epitopes lying outside the regions that are mutated in the B.1.351 and B.1.1.7 variants. A significant rise in spike-specific TCR breadth and depth was observed after two AZD1222 doses relative to day 0 and relative to MenACWY recipients. Participants were mostly white British, with more females than males. The authors suggested clonal diversity may have been underestimated. Because no day 14 peak-response samples were available, the repertoires could be characterized only after the peak T cell response.

The CDR3 regions of human TCRbeta chains were analyzed by immunosequencing. The paper's data handling went like this. Repertoire TCRs were checked for matches against a reference library of SARS-CoV-2-specific TCRs that had been generated using the MIRA antigen-specificity platform. Breadth was defined as the fraction of unique TCRs that were SARS-CoV-2-associated. Depth was defined as the fraction of total T cells that were SARS-CoV-2-associated. Using the MIRA data, each spike-specific TCR was assigned both to the spike region to which the TCR was reactive and to a CD4 or CD8 class. Log10-transformed breadth and depth values were compared by one-way ANOVA with Sidak's multiple comparisons tests. TCRdb took over this immuneACCESS table, retaining in-frame rearrangements with V and J assigned. Such tables are incomplete; in checked studies, under half of the missing clones stem from an unresolved V gene, and the remainder is unexplained. V, J and clone size are taken as reported in that table, and D and trimming were inferred from the DNA itself. In this sample the table shows about 46,000 clones, 80% to 90% of which occur a single time. Jointly, the top ten make up about 1.1% of the sample.

The time point label for this specimen denotes: about 28 days (+/-7) after the second vaccine dose. Because spike-specific TCR depth and breadth did not differ between the two schedules, AZD1222 recipients who got a second dose at roughly 4 weeks were pooled with those who got a second dose at roughly 12 weeks. Samples from vaccinated people were obtained from the UK trials COV001 and COV002, which included a single-blind randomized controlled phase 2/3 trial of AZD1222 (ChAdOx1 nCoV-19) in healthy adults. For TCRbeta chain sequencing, PBMC samples from trial participants were taken at day 0 and at day 28 after the second dose. The germline V gene gives CDR1 as MDHEN and CDR2 as SYDVKM. Taken from cysteine to phenylalanine, the CDR3 has 15 residues. Kept here is only the CDR3 DNA, which spans 45 bases and is read in frame from base 1. The junction shows trimming of 6 bases on V and 7 bases on J, plus 18 bases between the germline ends.

This receptor was taken from an adult who received the AZD1222 COVID-19 vaccine. The sequence is built from TRBV28 and TRBJ1-4, with TRBD1 tentatively as D gene (5 bases match). This specimen consisted of peripheral blood, obtained 28 days after the second AZD1222 dose. The nucleotide sequence reads as follows: TGTGCCAGCAGCCAACGTGGGGGGTTTAGTGAAAAACTGTTTTTT. It encodes CASSQRGGFSEKLFF.